The rows below give T cell receptor beta chains drawn from one sample of a study of T cells expressing NK-cell markers. TCRdb reprocessed the 5' RACE reads and keeps a single row for each CDR3 protein, giving no DNA. Its table lists about 460,000 distinct CDR3 sequences. The sample comprised blood T cells: a sorted CD56 or NKG2C T cell subset, CD4+ or CD8+ T cells, or bulk PBMC T cells (not recorded which). The source of these receptors is a woman between 50 and 59 years old in good health. Each CDR3 is given with its conserved first and last residue.

CASSQGRLSANEQFF	TRBV3-1	TRBJ2-1
CASSLRPDGGQPQHF	TRBV12-3/TRBV12-4	TRBJ1-5
CASSGQRGLNTIYF	TRBV6-2/TRBV6-3	TRBJ1-3
CASSARPGHSTGELFF	TRBV13	TRBJ2-2
CASSWGRGQPQHF	TRBV6-2/TRBV6-3	TRBJ1-5
CASSHPDVNTEAFF	TRBV3-1	TRBJ1-1
CASSFTTQDSIDYEQYF	TRBV4-1	TRBJ2-7
CSVMAGVSGGSYEQYF	TRBV29-1	TRBJ2-7
CAIGNTGELFF	TRBV10-3	TRBJ2-2
CASSPIVFSGVGSGELFF	TRBV12-3/TRBV12-4	TRBJ2-2
CAISAGSDEQFF	TRBV10-3	TRBJ2-1
CASTLGDRNNSPLHF	TRBV12-3/TRBV12-4	TRBJ1-6
CAISELGADTQYF	TRBV10-3	TRBJ2-3
CARPFRPPTGELFF	TRBV10-1	TRBJ2-2
CASSHRGQGGPGELFF	TRBV5-1	TRBJ2-2
CASSLAGATNEQFF	TRBV11-2	TRBJ2-1
CASSTNERELVDEQFF	TRBV5-1	TRBJ2-1
CASRLWTGIWNEQFF	TRBV7-2	TRBJ2-1
CSALGKSGNTIYF	TRBV20-1	TRBJ1-3
CASSPWGGETQYF	TRBV12-3/TRBV12-4	TRBJ2-5
CSVEEGQKGYTF	TRBV29-1	TRBJ1-2
CASSLEGTSADTQYF	TRBV5-1	TRBJ2-3
CATSVFDEQFF	TRBV24-1	TRBJ2-1
CASRRGGAMNTEAFF	TRBV3-1	TRBJ1-1
CASYLVGNNEQFF	TRBV6-1	TRBJ2-1
CSATSGTTSYNEQFF	TRBV20-1	TRBJ2-1